This T cell receptor beta chain was observed in a study of blood T cell repertoires in COVID-19. The wider study: Sample material is recorded as cDNA or gDNA derived from T cells, B-cell-depleted T cells, or PBMCs.

This CDR3 spans 14 amino acids. In germline, CDR1 is SNHLY, CDR2 FYNNEI. J was trimmed by 5 bases and V by 7 bases; bases with no gene match: 8. As handled by the study authors: It was from reference gene primer amplification that nucleated cell counts were estimated. Profiled with immunoSEQ multiplex PCR; TCRdb holds only in-frame clones, not every one. That table is the source of V, J and clone size, and D and trimming were worked out from the DNA. The sample lists roughly 150,000 clones, more than 75% occurring once. The V gene is TRBV2, the J gene TRBJ2-7, with TRBD2 matching over 10 bases. Sequenced sample: peripheral blood. This clonotype originated in a man younger than 35 with acute or convalescent COVID-19. The DNA of the CDR3 is TGTGCCAGCACCCCGCTAGCGGGAGTGAACGAGCAGTACTTC. Translation: CASTPLAGVNEQYF.